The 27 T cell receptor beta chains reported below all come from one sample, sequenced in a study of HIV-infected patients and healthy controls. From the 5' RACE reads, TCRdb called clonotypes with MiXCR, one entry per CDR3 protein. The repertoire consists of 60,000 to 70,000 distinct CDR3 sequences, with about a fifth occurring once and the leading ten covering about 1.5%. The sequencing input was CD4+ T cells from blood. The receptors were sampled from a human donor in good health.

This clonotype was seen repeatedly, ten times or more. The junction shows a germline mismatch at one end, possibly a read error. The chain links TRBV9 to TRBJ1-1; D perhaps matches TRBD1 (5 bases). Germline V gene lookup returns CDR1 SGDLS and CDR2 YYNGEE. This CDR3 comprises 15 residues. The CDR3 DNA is TGTGCCAGCAGCGTAGCAGGGACGGGGAACAGTGAAGCTTTCTTT. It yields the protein CASSVAGTGNSEAFF.

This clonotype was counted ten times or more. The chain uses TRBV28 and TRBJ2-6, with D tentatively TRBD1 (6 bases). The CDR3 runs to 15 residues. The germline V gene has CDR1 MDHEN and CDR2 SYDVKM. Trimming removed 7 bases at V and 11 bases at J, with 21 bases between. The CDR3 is CASKTAQDSAYVLTF. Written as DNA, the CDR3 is TGTGCCAGCAAAACTGCCCAGGACAGTGCATACGTCCTGACTTTC.

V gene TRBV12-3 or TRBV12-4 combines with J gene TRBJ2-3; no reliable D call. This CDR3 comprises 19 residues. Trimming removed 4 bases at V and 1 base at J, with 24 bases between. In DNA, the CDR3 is TGTGCCAGCAGTTCCTACATGTCGACCACGTATACCGGCACAGATACGCAGTATTTT. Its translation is CASSSYMSTTYTGTDTQYF.

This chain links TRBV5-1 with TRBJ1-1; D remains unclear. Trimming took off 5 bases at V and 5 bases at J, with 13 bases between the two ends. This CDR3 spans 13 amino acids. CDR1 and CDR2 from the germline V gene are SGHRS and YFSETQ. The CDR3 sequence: CASREGSSTEAFF. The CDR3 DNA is TGCGCCAGCAGGGAAGGGAGCTCTACTGAAGCTTTCTTT.

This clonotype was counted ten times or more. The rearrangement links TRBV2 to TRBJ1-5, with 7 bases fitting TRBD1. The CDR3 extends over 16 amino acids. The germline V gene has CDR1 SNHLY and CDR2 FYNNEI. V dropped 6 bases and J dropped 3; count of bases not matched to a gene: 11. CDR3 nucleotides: TGTGCCAGCAGAAAAGGGGGACAGTTAGACAATCAGCCCCAGCATTTT. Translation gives CASRKGGQLDNQPQHF.

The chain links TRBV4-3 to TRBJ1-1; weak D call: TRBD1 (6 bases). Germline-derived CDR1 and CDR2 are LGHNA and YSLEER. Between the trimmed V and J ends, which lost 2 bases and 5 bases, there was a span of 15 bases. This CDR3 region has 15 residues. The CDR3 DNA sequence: TGCGCCAGCAGCCAACACGAGGGGGGGGGTACTGAAGCTTTCTTT. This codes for CASSQHEGGGTEAFF.

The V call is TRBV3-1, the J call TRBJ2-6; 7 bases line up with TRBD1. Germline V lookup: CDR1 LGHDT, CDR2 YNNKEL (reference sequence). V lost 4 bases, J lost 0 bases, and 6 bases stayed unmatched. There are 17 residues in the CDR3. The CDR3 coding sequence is TGTGCCAGCAGCCGAAGACAGGGAAGCTCTGGGGCCAACGTCCTGACTTTC. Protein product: CASSRRQGSSGANVLTF.

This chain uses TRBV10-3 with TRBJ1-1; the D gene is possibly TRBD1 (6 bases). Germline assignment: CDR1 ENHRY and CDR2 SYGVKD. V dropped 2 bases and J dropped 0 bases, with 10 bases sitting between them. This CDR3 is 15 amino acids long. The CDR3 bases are TGTGCCATCAGTGAGGGAGGGGGAATGAACACTGAAGCTTTCTTT. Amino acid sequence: CAISEGGGMNTEAFF.

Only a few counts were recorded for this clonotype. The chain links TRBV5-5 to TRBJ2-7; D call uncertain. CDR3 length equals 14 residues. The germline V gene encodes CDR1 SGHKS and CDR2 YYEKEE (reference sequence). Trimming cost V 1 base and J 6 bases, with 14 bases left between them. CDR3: CASSLSVLSGEQYF. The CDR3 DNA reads TGTGCCAGCAGCTTGTCGGTACTATCTGGCGAGCAGTACTTC.

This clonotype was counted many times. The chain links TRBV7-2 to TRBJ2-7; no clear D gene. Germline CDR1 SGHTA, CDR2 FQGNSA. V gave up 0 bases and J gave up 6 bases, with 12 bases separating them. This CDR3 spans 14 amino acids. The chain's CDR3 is CASSLAFGPREQYF. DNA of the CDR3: TGTGCCAGCAGCTTAGCGTTCGGTCCCCGCGAGCAGTACTTC.

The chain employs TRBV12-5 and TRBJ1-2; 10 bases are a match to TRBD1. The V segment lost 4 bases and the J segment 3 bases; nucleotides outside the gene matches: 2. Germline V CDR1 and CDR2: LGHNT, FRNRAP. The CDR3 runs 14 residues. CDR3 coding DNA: TGTGCTAGTGGTTCCGGACAGGGGGACTATGGCTACACCTTC. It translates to CASGSGQGDYGYTF.

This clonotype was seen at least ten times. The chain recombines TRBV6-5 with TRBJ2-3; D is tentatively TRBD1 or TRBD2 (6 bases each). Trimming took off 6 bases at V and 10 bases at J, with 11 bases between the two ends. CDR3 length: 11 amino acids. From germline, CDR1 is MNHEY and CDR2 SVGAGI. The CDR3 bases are TGTGCCAGCAGGGGGGCTAGCGCGCAGTATTTT. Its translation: CASRGASAQYF.

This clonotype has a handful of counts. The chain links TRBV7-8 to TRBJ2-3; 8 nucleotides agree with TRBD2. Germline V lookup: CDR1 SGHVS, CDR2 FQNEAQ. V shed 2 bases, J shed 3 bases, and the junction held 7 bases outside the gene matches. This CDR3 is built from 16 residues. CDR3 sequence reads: CASSLKRSGRTDTQYF. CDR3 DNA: TGTGCCAGCAGCTTAAAGAGAAGCGGGAGAACAGATACGCAGTATTTT.

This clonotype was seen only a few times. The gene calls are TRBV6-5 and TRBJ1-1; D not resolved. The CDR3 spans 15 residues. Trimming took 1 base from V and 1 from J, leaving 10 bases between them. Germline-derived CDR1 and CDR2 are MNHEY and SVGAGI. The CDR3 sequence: CASSYFGHQNTEAFF. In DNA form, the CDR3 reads TGTGCCAGCAGTTACTTTGGCCATCAGAACACTGAAGCTTTCTTT.

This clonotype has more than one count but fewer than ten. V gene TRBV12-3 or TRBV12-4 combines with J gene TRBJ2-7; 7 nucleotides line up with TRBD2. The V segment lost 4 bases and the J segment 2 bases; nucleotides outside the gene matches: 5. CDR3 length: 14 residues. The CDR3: CASSSQAGPYEQYF. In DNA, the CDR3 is TGTGCCAGCAGTTCCCAAGCGGGACCCTACGAGCAGTACTTC.

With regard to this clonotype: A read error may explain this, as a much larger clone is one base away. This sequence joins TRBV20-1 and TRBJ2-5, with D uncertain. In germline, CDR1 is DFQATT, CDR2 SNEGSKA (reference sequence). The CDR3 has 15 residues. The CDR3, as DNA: TGCAGTGCTAGAGCCGACTGGACCTCTCAAGAGACCCATTACTTC. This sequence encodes CSARADWTSQETHYF.

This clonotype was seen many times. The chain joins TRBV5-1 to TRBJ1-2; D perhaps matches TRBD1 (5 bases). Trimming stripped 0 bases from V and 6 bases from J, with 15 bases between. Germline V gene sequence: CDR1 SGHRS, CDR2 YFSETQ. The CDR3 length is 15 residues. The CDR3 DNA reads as TGCGCCAGCAGCTTGGATGGCAGGGTGACAGATGGCTACACCTTC. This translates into CASSLDGRVTDGYTF. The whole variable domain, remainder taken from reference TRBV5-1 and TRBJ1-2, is KAGVTQTPRYLIKTRGQQVTLSCSPISGHRSVSWYQQTPGQGLQFLFEYFSETQRNKGNFPGRFSGRQFSNSRSEMNVSTLELGDSALYLCASSLDGRVTDGYTFGSGTRLTVV.

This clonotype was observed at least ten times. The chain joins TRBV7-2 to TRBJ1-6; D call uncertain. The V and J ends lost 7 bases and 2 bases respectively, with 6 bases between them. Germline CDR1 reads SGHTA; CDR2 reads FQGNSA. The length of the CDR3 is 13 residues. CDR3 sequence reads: CASIGAYNSPLHF. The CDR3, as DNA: TGTGCCAGCATTGGGGCCTATAATTCACCCCTCCACTTT. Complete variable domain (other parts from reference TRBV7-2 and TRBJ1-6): GAGVSQSPSNKVTEKGKDVELRCDPISGHTALYWYRQSLGQGLEFLIYFQGNSAPDKSGLPSDRFSAERTGGSVSTLTIQRTQQEDSAVYLCASIGAYNSPLHFGNGTRLTVT.

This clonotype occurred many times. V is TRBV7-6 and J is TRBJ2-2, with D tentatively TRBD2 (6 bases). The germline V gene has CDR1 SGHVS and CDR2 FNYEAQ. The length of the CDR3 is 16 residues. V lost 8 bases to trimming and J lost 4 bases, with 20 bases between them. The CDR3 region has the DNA TGTGCCAGCCGACCGGGGTTGGGACTTTTCACCGGGGAGCTGTTTTTT. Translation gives CASRPGLGLFTGELFF. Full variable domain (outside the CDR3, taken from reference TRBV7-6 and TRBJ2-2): GAGVSQSPRYKVTKRGQDVALRCDPISGHVSLYWYRQALGQGPEFLTYFNYEAQQDKSGLPNDRFSAERPEGSISTLTIQRTEQRDSAMYRCASRPGLGLFTGELFFGEGSRLTVL.

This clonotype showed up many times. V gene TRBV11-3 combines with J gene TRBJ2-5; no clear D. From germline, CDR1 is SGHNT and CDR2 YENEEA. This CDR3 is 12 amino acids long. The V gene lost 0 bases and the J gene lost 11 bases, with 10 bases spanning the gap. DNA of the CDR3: TGTGCCAGCAGCTTAGATCGCCTAGAGCAGTACTTC. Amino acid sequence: CASSLDRLEQYF.

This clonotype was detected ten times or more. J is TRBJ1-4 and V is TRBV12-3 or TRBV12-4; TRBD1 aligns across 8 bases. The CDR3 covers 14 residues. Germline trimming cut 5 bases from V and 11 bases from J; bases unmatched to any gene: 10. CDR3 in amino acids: CASSSGQGTLKLFF. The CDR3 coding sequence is TGTGCCAGCAGTAGTGGACAGGGAACGTTGAAACTGTTTTTT.

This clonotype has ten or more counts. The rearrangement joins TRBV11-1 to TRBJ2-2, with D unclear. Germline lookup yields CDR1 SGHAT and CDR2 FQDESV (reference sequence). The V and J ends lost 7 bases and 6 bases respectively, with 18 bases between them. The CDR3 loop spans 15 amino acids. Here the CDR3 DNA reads TGTGCCAGCAACCCGAACAACGCTATATCCGGGGAGCTGTTTTTT. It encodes CASNPNNAISGELFF.

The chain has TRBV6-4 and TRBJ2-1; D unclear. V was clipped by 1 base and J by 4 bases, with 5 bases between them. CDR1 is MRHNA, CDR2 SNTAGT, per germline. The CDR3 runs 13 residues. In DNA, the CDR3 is TGTGCCAGCAGTGACTACCTATACAATGAGCAGTTCTTC. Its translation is CASSDYLYNEQFF.

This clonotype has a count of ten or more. In nucleotides, the CDR3 is TGTGCCAGCAGTTGGCAGCGTCTCTCTGGAAACACCATATATTTT. Translating it yields CASSWQRLSGNTIYF. The rearrangement links TRBV7-2 to TRBJ1-3; D unclear. Trimming cost V 6 bases and J 0 bases, with 12 bases left between them. Germline CDR1 and CDR2: SGHTA and FQGNSA. This CDR3 comprises 15 residues.

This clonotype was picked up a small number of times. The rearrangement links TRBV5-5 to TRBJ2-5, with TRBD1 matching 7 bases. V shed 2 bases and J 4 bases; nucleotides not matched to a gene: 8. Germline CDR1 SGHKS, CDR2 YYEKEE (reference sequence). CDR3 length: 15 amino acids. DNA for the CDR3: TGTGCCAGCAGCTTTGGCCTCGGGACAGTAGAGACCCAGTACTTC. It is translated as CASSFGLGTVETQYF.

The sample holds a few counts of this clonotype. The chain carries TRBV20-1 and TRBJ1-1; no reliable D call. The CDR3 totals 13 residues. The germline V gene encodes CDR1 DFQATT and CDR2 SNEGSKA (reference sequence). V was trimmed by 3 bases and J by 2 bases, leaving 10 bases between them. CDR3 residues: CSASLLLNTEAFF. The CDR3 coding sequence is TGCAGTGCTAGCCTACTCCTAAACACTGAAGCTTTCTTT.

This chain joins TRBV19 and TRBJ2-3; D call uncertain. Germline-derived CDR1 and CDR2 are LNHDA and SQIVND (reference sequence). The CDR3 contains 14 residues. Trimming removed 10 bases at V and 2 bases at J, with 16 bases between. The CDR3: CATLSGEYTDTQYF. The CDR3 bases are TGTGCCACCCTCTCGGGTGAGTACACAGATACGCAGTATTTT.